This T cell receptor beta chain originates from a study of T cells after yellow fever vaccination. A single record per CDR3 protein comes from TCRdb applying MiXCR to the 5' RACE reads. Among approximately 260,000 distinct CDR3 sequences listed, around 4.9% were seen once. This clonotype was counted a few times. What it recognizes is unknown. Findings and limits, study-wide: Clonotype sharing between CD4 and CD8 compartments was small. A large majority of primary-vaccination clones showed up again after the booster (approximately 95% CD4, approximately 90% CD8).

With V trimmed by 10 bases and J by 2 bases, 9 bases remained unmatched. This CDR3 has 14 amino acids. The V gene is TRBV12-3 or TRBV12-4, the J gene TRBJ1-2, with 8 bases matching TRBD1. Material: CD4+ T cells sorted from PBMCs, obtained on the day of the yellow fever booster vaccination. This receptor was obtained from a man between 18 and 29 years old who received the YFV17D yellow fever vaccine. The CDR3: CATSYGTGNYGYTF. Written as DNA, the CDR3 is TGTGCCACCTCGTACGGGACAGGAAACTATGGCTACACCTTC.